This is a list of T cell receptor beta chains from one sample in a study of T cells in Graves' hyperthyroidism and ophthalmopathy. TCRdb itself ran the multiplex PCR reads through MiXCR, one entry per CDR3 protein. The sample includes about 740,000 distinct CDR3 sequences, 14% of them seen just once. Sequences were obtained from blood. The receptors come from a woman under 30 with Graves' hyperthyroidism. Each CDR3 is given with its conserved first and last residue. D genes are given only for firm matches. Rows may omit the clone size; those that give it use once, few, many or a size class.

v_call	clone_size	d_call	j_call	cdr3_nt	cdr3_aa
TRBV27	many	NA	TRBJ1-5	TGTGCCAGCGCCCTAGATTTGAATAGCAATCAGCCCCAGCATTTT	CASALDLNSNQPQHF
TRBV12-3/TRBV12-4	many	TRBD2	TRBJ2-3	TGTGCCATCCCCCTCGGGCTAGCGGGAAATACGCAGTATTTT	CAIPLGLAGNTQYF
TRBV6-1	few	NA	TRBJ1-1	TGTGCCAGCAGGTTTCTTCGGGTTGGGGGCACTGAAGCTTTCTTT	CASRFLRVGGTEAFF
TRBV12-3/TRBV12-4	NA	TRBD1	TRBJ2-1	TGTGCCAGCAGTCAGGGGGACCCTCAGTTCTTC	CASSQGDPQFF
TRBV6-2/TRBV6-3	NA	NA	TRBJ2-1	TGTGCCAGCAGTTACTCAGGGTGGAGATCCTACAATGAGCAGTTCTTC	CASSYSGWRSYNEQFF
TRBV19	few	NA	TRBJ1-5	TGTGCCAGTAGTATAGATGGCGGGTCCGGAGCCAATCAGCCCCAGCATTTT	CASSIDGGSGANQPQHF
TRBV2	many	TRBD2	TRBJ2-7	TGTGCCAGCAGAGTAGCGGGGGGAATCTACGAGCAGTACTTC	CASRVAGGIYEQYF
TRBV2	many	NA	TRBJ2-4	TGTGCCAGCAGTGGACAGCTAGCCAAAAACATTCAGTACTTC	CASSGQLAKNIQYF
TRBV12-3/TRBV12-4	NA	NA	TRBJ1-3	TGTGCCAGCAGTTTACCAGCGGCCTTCTCTGGAAACACCATATATTTT	CASSLPAAFSGNTIYF
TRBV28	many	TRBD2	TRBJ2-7	TGTGCCAGCAGGTGGACTAGCGGGGTTGGAGCCTACGAGCAGTACTTC	CASRWTSGVGAYEQYF
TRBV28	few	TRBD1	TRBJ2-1	TGTGCCAGCAGTTGGGACAGCCTCACCAATAGCTCCTACAATGAGCAGTTCTTC	CASSWDSLTNSSYNEQFF
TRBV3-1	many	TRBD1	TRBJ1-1	TGTGCCAGCAGCCAAGAAGGGACAGGGGTTATGGACACTGAAGCTTTCTTT	CASSQEGTGVMDTEAFF
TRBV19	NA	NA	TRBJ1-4	TGTGCCAGTAGTATAGGCCCAGCAACTAATGAAAAACTGTTTTTT	CASSIGPATNEKLFF
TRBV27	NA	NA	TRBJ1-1	TGTGCCAGCAGTCCGGGAGGTAGTAACTCTGAAGCTTTCTTT	CASSPGGSNSEAFF
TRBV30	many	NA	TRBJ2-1	TGTGCCTGGAGAAGATCTCCCTACGGACAGTACAATGAGCAGTTCTTC	CAWRRSPYGQYNEQFF
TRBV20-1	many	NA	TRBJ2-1	TGCAGTGCTGGCCCCGGAGACATCCCTGAGCAGTTCTTC	CSAGPGDIPEQFF